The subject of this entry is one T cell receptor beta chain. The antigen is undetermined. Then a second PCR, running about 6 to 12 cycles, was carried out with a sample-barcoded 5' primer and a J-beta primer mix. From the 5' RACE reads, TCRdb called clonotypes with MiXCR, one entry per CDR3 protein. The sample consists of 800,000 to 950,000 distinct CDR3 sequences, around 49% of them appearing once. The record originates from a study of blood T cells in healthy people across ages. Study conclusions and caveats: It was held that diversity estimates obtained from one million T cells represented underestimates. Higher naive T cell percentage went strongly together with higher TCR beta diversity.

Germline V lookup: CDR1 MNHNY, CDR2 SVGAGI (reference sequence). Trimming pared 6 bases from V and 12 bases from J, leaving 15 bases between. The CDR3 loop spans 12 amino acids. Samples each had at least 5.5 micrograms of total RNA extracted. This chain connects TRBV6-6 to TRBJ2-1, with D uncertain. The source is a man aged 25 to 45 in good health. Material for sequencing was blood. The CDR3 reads CASSPTSYGQFF. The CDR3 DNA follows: TGTGCCAGCAGCCCCACCTCCTATGGGCAGTTCTTC.